This T cell receptor beta chain was profiled in a study of naive and memory T cell subsets (dated by TCRdb to the late 2010s). The study in broad terms: An open-source, UMI-based TCR alpha and beta sequencing pipeline was applied to sorted naive and memory peripheral blood T cell subsets. IgG serology results and the functional CMV T cell responses were in complete agreement. RNA was DNase-treated and reverse transcribed with TCR constant-region primers, mostly using SuperScript III.

From the second PCR step on, the TCR alpha and beta chain libraries were amplified in separate reactions. The CMV status of each donor was determined by measuring IFNgamma production from CD4+ T cells after fresh PBMCs had been stimulated overnight with CMV viral lysate. Miltenyi beads were used first to positively select CD4 T cells, and CD8 T cells were then positively selected from the CD4-negative fraction. Cells stained for CD3, CD4, CD8, CD45RA, CD27 and a live/dead dye were sorted on a BD Aria II into four subsets by CD45RA and CD27. Blood was obtained from a few healthy volunteers, and the blood from each volunteer was fractionated into CD4 and CD8 T cells and subsequently into four differentiation subsets. About 120 ml of peripheral blood was drawn per donor, and PBMC were isolated by Ficoll-Paque PLUS density-gradient centrifugation. The sorted cells were lysed in RLT buffer, after which RNA was extracted using a Qiagen RNeasy kit and kept at -80 degrees C.

Turning to this clonotype: What this receptor recognizes is not known. There are no base qualities to consult, and no much larger clone falls within one base.

General study outcomes and caveats: The repertoire findings for the naive and memory subsets could not be validated against a ground truth, as none was available. A few larger clonotypes were present in naive repertoires, especially CD8 naive repertoires, and these clonotypes were possibly memory cells re-expressing CD45RA. After error correction, over 95% of naive TCR sequences appeared only once, giving much steeper abundance distributions than memory subsets. The abundance of TCRs followed a power law with an exponent that differed between naive and memory subsets yet stayed consistent across the three individuals. RNA-based TCR counts may be affected by expression changes linked to T cell activation and differentiation. In both CD4 and CD8 cells, going from naive through CM, EM and EMRA, the Gini index went up while Shannon and inverse Simpson diversity went down. A clonotype was defined as a single alpha or beta chain sequence rather than as a paired alpha/beta receptor.

Libraries were made using UMI-ligation and nested PCR. An equimolar mix of two oligonucleotides covering both TRBC1 and TRBC2 was used as the beta constant-region primer. A single-stranded oligonucleotide carrying the SP2 primer and a 12-nucleotide UMI was ligated to the 3' end of the cDNA by T4 RNA ligase 1. The ligated cDNA went through four rounds of PCR with nested alpha and beta constant-region primers together with the SP2 primer. The ligation reaction was kept at 16 degrees C for roughly 18-24 hours. To avoid over-amplification, PCR2 was usually performed as a SYBR Green qPCR and halted once a predetermined threshold was reached. Apart from the first purification, every purification step used Agencourt AMPure XP magnetic beads. Libraries were quantified by Qubit and checked on a TapeStation, where a main peak was expected near 650 bp. The pooled libraries were sequenced on an Illumina MiSeq using v2 2x251 paired-end kits, which usually yielded roughly 0.85-2.3 million reads per sample. Each sample's library went into the pool at roughly 4 nM, and 5-7% PhiX was added to help with cluster recognition. The paper's data handling went like this. Using tag matching that tolerated one base-pair mismatch, Decombinator assigned V and J genes to FASTQ reads that had been processed by Demultiplexor. By using UMIs, Collapsinator corrected both sequencing errors and the frequency errors caused by PCR heterogeneity. CDR3Translator translated TCRs and extracted CDR3s from the conserved cysteine to the FGXG phenylalanine, flagging non-productive sequences. Gini, Shannon entropy and inverse Simpson indices were calculated on repertoires that had been subsampled to equal numbers of UMI-defined TCRs. Clonotype abundance distributions were fitted to a power law by maximum likelihood within the linear range. For one naive CD8 sample, the pipeline and MIGEC produced similar UMI counts, unique TCR numbers and clonal distributions. In one analysis, naive TCRs that were also found in any memory subset of the same donor were excluded from the naive repertoire. A set of approximately 7,300 CMV-associated CDR3 sequences, compiled from VDJdb and a published dataset, was used to search the repertoires. TCRdb cleaned the public reads at Q25 with fastp, built clones with MiXCR and kept in-frame beta chains. All rows with the same CDR3 protein become a single entry with the most common DNA and genes. The V and J calls follow TCRdb's processing rather than the paper's. The sample table holds 130,000 to 150,000 distinct CDR3 sequences, of which 17% were seen once. The ten most abundant clones make up roughly 0.13% of the sample.

The receptor was derived from a human donor in good health. The material sequenced was naive CD4+ T cells from blood. The label giving this sample's cell subset or site can be read as: naive T cells, CD45RA high CD27+.

The CDR3 amino acid sequence is: CASSERPQGTEGGYTF. The nucleotides are TGTGCCAGCAGCGAGAGACCTCAGGGTACAGAGGGTGGCTACACCTTC. Rearrangement joined TRBV7-2 to TRBJ1-2, and the D gene may be TRBD1, 5 bases matching. A distance of 23 bases separates the germline ends of V and J, which lose 5 bases and 7 bases respectively. From the germline V gene, CDR1 is SGHTA and CDR2 is FQGNSA. The CDR3 runs 16 residues from the cysteine to the phenylalanine. The only DNA kept is the CDR3, 48 bases in frame from the first base.